Listed here are 18 T cell receptor beta chains from one sample, sequenced in a study of blood T cell repertoires in COVID-19. Method: immunoSEQ multiplex PCR; TCRdb's copy keeps in-frame clones and lacks some. The table has approximately 97,000 clones, 84% seen once. Source material: peripheral blood. Source of these receptors: a human donor in a cohort sampled during active COVID-19.

This clone occurred a few times. The chain couples TRBV5-3 to TRBJ1-5; the D is unclear. TRBV5-3 is identified as an open reading frame with a role that is uncertain. The length of the CDR3 is 12 residues. V was trimmed by 4 bases and J by 7 bases, leaving 9 bases between them. CDR3 sequence: CARSSGSQPQHF. The CDR3 coding sequence is TGTGCCAGAAGCAGCGGATCACAGCCCCAGCATTTT.

The chain couples TRBV27 to TRBJ2-6; 14 bases match TRBD2. CDR3 length: 21 residues. Looked up from germline, CDR1 is MNHEY and CDR2 is SMNVEV (reference sequence). Unmatched junction bases numbered 9, after V lost 2 bases and J lost 0 bases. CDR3 nucleotide sequence: TGTGCCAGCAGTTTAGTCCCCAGACTAGCGGGGGGGCCCTCTGGGGCCAACGTCCTGACTTTC. This codes for CASSLVPRLAGGPSGANVLTF.

This sequence joins TRBV6-1 and TRBJ1-5, with TRBD1 matching 8 bases. Germline CDR1 MNHNS, CDR2 SASEGT. Trimming took 3 bases from V and 9 from J; bases not matched to a gene: 7. The CDR3 has 14 residues. The DNA for the CDR3 is TGTGCCAGCAGTGAGGAAGACAGGGGAAGGCCCCAGCATTTT. Residues: CASSEEDRGRPQHF.

The genes are TRBV24-1 and TRBJ2-1, with 8 positions matching TRBD1. With V trimmed by 4 bases and J by 5 bases, 3 bases remained unmatched. The CDR3 extends over 14 amino acids. Germline V CDR1 and CDR2: KGHDR, SFDVKD. This chain's CDR3 is CATSDETGDNEQFF. As DNA, the CDR3 is TGTGCCACCAGTGACGAGACAGGGGACAATGAGCAGTTCTTC.

This rearrangement joins TRBV5-1 to TRBJ2-1, with a tentative D call TRBD2 (7 bases). The CDR3 runs to 14 residues. In germline, CDR1 is SGHRS, CDR2 YFSETQ. Trimming shortened V by 4 bases and J by 10 bases, and 18 bases separated the two germline ends. CDR3 sequence (DNA): TGCGCCAGCAGCCTCCGGGACACGGGGGGAGAGCAGTTCTTC. Protein: CASSLRDTGGEQFF.

The chain is built from TRBV11-2 and TRBJ2-5; 8 bases map to TRBD2. Germline CDR1 and CDR2: SGHAT and FQNNGV. The trim removed 3 bases at V and 5 bases at J, leaving 5 bases unmatched. This CDR3 has 14 residues. The CDR3 region has the DNA TGTGCCAGCAGCTTTCGGGGGGGCCGGGAGACCCAGTACTTC. Residues: CASSFRGGRETQYF.

The V call is TRBV5-1, the J call TRBJ2-3; TRBD1 matches 8 bases. This CDR3 spans 15 amino acids. V shed 0 bases, J shed 5 bases, and the junction held 5 bases outside the gene matches. Germline V gene lookup returns CDR1 SGHRS and CDR2 YFSETQ. DNA of the CDR3: TGCGCCAGCAGCTTGGCGGCGACAGGGGAAGATACGCAGTATTTT. This codes for CASSLAATGEDTQYF.

The CDR3 sequence is CASNIYSTGELFF. Written as DNA, the CDR3 is TGTGCCAGCAATATTTACAGCACCGGGGAGCTGTTTTTT. The chain employs TRBV28 and TRBJ2-2; no clear D gene. Germline V gene lookup returns CDR1 MDHEN and CDR2 SYDVKM. This CDR3 is 13 amino acids long. Trimming removed 7 bases at V and 4 bases at J, with 10 bases between.

On this clone: Distinct nucleotide sequences in the sample also encode this CDR3. The genes are TRBV18 and TRBJ1-5; no clear D gene. This CDR3 is 13 amino acids long. The V and J ends lost 3 bases and 2 bases respectively, with 5 bases between them. Germline V gives CDR1 KGHSH, CDR2 LQKENI. CDR3 protein: CASSPAGNQPQHF. The DNA of the CDR3 is TGTGCCAGCTCACCTGCGGGCAATCAGCCCCAGCATTTT.

This clone was seen a handful of times. The chain recombines TRBV3-1 (or the pseudogene TRBV3-2) with TRBJ1-3; D gene uncertain. CDR3 length: 14 residues. Germline V CDR1 and CDR2: LGHDT, YNNKEL (reference sequence). The V and J ends lost 4 bases and 1 base respectively, with 8 bases between them. The CDR3 DNA sequence: TGTGCCAGCAGCCCAGTTGGTTCTGGAAACACCATATATTTT. Residues: CASSPVGSGNTIYF.

Details on this clone: The same CDR3 arises from other DNA sequences in this sample as well. This chain joins TRBV18 and TRBJ1-1, with D unclear. V lost 3 bases, J lost 3 bases, and 8 bases lay in between. The germline V gene encodes CDR1 KGHSH and CDR2 LQKENI. The CDR3 is 13 residues long. CDR3 residues: CASSPTGDTEAFF. CDR3 in DNA: TGTGCCAGCTCACCGACCGGAGACACTGAAGCTTTCTTT.

The rearrangement joins TRBV2 to TRBJ1-2; 9 nucleotides agree with TRBD1. CDR1 and CDR2 (germline): SNHLY, FYNNEI. This CDR3 contains 13 residues. The trim removed 9 bases at V and 6 bases at J, leaving 8 bases unmatched. For the CDR3, the DNA is TGTGCCAGTTATTCCGGGACAGGGAATGGCTACACCTTC. This sequence encodes CASYSGTGNGYTF.

This chain connects TRBV7-2 to TRBJ2-5; 10 bases line up with TRBD2. This CDR3 spans 18 amino acids. Germline V gene lookup returns CDR1 SGHTA and CDR2 FQGNSA. V lost 2 bases and J lost 2; bases outside the gene matches: 11. CDR3 nucleotides: TGTGCCAGCAGCTTACTCCTCGGGCTAGCGGGGGAGCAAGAGACCCAGTACTTC. Amino acids: CASSLLLGLAGEQETQYF.

This rearrangement joins TRBV18 to TRBJ1-2; possible D gene TRBD1, 5 bases. V was clipped by 2 bases and J by 0 bases, with 10 bases between them. This CDR3 has 15 amino acids. From germline, CDR1 is KGHSH and CDR2 LQKENI. CDR3 region: CASSPGAASNYGYTF. Written as DNA, the CDR3 is TGTGCCAGCTCACCAGGGGCAGCCTCTAACTATGGCTACACCTTC.

The chain employs TRBV30 and TRBJ2-5, with D tentatively TRBD2 (6 bases). Germline CDR1 reads GTSNPN; CDR2 reads SVGIG (reference sequence). The CDR3 has 15 amino acids. With 1 base removed from V and 0 bases from J, the gap between germline ends came to 12 bases. CDR3 nucleotide sequence: TGTGCCTGGAGTGCGGGCGGGGAGTACCAAGAGACCCAGTACTTC. Its translation: CAWSAGGEYQETQYF. Complete variable domain (other parts from reference TRBV30 and TRBJ2-5): SQTIHQWPATLVQPVGSPLSLECTVEGTSNPNLYWYRQAAGRGLQLLFYSVGIGQISSEVPQNLSASRPQDRQFILSSKKLLLSDSGFYLCAWSAGGEYQETQYFGPGTRLLVL.

The CDR3 DNA reads TGTGCCAGTAGTATACTCCCGAACCGGCAGCCCCAGCATTTT. Protein product: CASSILPNRQPQHF. The chain employs TRBV19 and TRBJ1-5; D remains unclear. Trimming cost V 2 bases and J 7 bases, with 12 bases left between them. The CDR3 contains 14 residues. Per the germline V gene, CDR1 is LNHDA and CDR2 is SQIVND (reference sequence).

The chain joins TRBV9 to TRBJ2-7; 10 bases match TRBD2. The V segment lost 0 bases and the J segment 3 bases; nucleotides outside the gene matches: 6. The CDR3 consists of 16 residues. CDR1 and CDR2 from the germline V gene are SGDLS and YYNGEE. The DNA of the CDR3 is TGTGCCAGCAGCGTAGGTCCAGCGGGGGGGAGCTACGAGCAGTACTTC. It translates to CASSVGPAGGSYEQYF.

This rearrangement joins TRBV27 to TRBJ2-2; 12 nucleotides match TRBD2. V shed 10 bases, J shed 3 bases, and the junction held 3 bases outside the gene matches. Germline V gene lookup returns CDR1 MNHEY and CDR2 SMNVEV (reference sequence). The CDR3 sequence is 14 residues long. CDR3 residues: CAIGLAGHTGELFF. The CDR3 DNA sequence: TGTGCCATAGGACTAGCGGGACACACCGGGGAGCTGTTTTTT.